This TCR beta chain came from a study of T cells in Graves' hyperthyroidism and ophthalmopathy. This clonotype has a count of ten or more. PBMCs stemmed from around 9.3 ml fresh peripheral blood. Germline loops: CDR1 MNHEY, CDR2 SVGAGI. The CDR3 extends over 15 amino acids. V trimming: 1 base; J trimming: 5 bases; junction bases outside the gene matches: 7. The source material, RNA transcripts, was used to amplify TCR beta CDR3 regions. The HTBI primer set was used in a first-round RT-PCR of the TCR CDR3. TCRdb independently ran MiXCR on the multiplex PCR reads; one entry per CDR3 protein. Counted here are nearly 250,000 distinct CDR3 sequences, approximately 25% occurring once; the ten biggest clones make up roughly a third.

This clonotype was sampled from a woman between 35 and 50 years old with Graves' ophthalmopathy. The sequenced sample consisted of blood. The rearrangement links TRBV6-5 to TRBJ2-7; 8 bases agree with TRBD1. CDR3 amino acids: CASSYYQGAVDEQYF. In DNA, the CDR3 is TGTGCCAGCAGTTACTACCAGGGGGCGGTGGACGAGCAGTACTTC.